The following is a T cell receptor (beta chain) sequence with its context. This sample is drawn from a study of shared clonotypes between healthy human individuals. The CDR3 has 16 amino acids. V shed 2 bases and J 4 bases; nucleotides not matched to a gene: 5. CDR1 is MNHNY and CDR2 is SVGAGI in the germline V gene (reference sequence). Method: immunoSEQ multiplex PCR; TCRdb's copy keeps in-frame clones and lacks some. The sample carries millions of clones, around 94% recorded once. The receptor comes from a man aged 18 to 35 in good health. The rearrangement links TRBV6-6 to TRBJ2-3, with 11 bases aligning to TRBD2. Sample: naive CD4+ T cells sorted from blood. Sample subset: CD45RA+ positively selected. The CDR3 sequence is CASSYGLAGGPDTQYF. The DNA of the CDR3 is TGTGCCAGCAGTTACGGGCTAGCGGGGGGACCAGATACGCAGTATTTT.